Following are 20 T cell receptor beta chains from one sample sequenced in a study of T cells after yellow fever vaccination. One entry per CDR3 protein results from TCRdb running MiXCR on the 5' RACE reads. The sample carries some 390,000 distinct CDR3 sequences, roughly 20% recorded once. The source was PBMCs, collected before the yellow fever booster vaccination. The receptors stem from a man aged 18 to 29 who received the YFV17D yellow fever vaccine.

The rearrangement links TRBV6-1 to TRBJ2-7; D unresolved. V was shortened by 6 bases and J by 0 bases, with 12 bases between the two germline ends. Per the germline V gene, CDR1 is MNHNS and CDR2 is SASEGT. This CDR3 spans 14 amino acids. DNA for the CDR3: TGTGCCAGCAGCGGTAACACATACTCCTACGAGCAGTACGTC. Protein product: CASSGNTYSYEQYV.

The chain uses TRBV5-1 and TRBJ2-5; no clear D gene. From germline, CDR1 is SGHRS and CDR2 YFSETQ. This CDR3 comprises 13 residues. The germline V and J ends were trimmed by 1 base and 0 bases, with 4 bases remaining between them. The CDR3 reads CASSLQDQETQYF. Here the CDR3 DNA reads TGCGCCAGCAGCTTGCAGGACCAAGAGACCCAGTACTTC. The whole variable domain, remainder taken from reference TRBV5-1 and TRBJ2-5, is KAGVTQTPRYLIKTRGQQVTLSCSPISGHRSVSWYQQTPGQGLQFLFEYFSETQRNKGNFPGRFSGRQFSNSRSEMNVSTLELGDSALYLCASSLQDQETQYFGPGTRLLVL.

The CDR3 region is CASGHNQETQYF. The DNA for the CDR3 is TGTGCCAGCGGTCATAATCAAGAGACCCAGTACTTC. The rearrangement joins TRBV6-2 or TRBV6-3 to TRBJ2-5, with D unresolved. Germline CDR1 and CDR2: MNHEY and SVGEGT. The CDR3 covers 12 residues. Trimming removed 8 bases from V and 2 bases from J, with 9 bases in between.

This clonotype turned up a few times. J is TRBJ2-7 and V is TRBV7-9; maybe TRBD1 (6 bases). V was trimmed by 5 bases and J by 12 bases, leaving 20 bases between them. Germline V CDR1 and CDR2: SEHNR, FQNEAQ (reference sequence). The CDR3 sequence is 13 residues long. CDR3 DNA: TGTGCCAGCAGCACCAGGGGTAGGGACGGATGGTACGTC. Its translation is CASSTRGRDGWYV.

This clonotype was detected only a few times. J is TRBJ2-3 and V is TRBV20-1; the match to TRBD2 covers 9 bases. The CDR3 loop spans 15 amino acids. The germline V gene encodes CDR1 DFQATT and CDR2 SNEGSKA (reference sequence). Losses at the gene ends were 4 bases for V and 2 bases for J; bases not matched to a gene: 7. CDR3 in DNA: TGCAGTGCTAAGGGACTAGCTGGAGACACAGATACGCAGTATTTT. Translation: CSAKGLAGDTDTQYF.

This chain connects TRBV7-6 to TRBJ1-1, with no clear D. Germline-derived CDR1 and CDR2 are SGHVS and FNYEAQ. The CDR3 covers 13 residues. With 5 bases removed from V and 5 bases from J, the gap between germline ends came to 12 bases. The CDR3 DNA is TGTGCCAGCAGCCCATCCGGGCCGACTGAAGCTTTCTTT. This sequence encodes CASSPSGPTEAFF.

This clonotype was seen a handful of times. Relative to the germline gene, one junction end is altered; a read error may explain this. This chain connects TRBV7-9 to TRBJ2-5; D may match TRBD1 or TRBD2 (5 bases each). Germline CDR1 and CDR2: SEHNR and FQNEAQ (reference sequence). The CDR3 covers 14 residues. CDR3 DNA: TGTGCCAGCAGCGTAGCGACAGTCCAAGAGACCCAGTACTTC. Protein: CASSVATVQETQYF.

The chain employs TRBV3-1 and TRBJ2-3; 7 bases are a match to TRBD2. The CDR3 loop spans 12 amino acids. The germline gives CDR1 LGHDT, CDR2 YNNKEL (reference sequence). V was pared by 1 base and J by 11 bases, with 3 bases of the junction left unmatched. CDR3 sequence (DNA): TGTGCCAGCAGCCAAGGGACTAGTAGGCAGTATTTT. Protein: CASSQGTSRQYF.

The chain is built from TRBV5-1 and TRBJ2-6; perhaps TRBD2 as D (5 bases). V was clipped by 0 bases and J by 4 bases, with 11 bases between them. The CDR3 consists of 16 residues. Germline V gives CDR1 SGHRS, CDR2 YFSETQ. The CDR3 coding sequence is TGCGCCAGCAGCTTGGTCGGAGGTTCCGGGGCCAACGTCCTGACTTTC. This translates into CASSLVGGSGANVLTF. The variable domain in full, completed from reference TRBV5-1 and TRBJ2-6, reads KAGVTQTPRYLIKTRGQQVTLSCSPISGHRSVSWYQQTPGQGLQFLFEYFSETQRNKGNFPGRFSGRQFSNSRSEMNVSTLELGDSALYLCASSLVGGSGANVLTFGAGSRLTVL.

The chain is built from TRBV7-2 and TRBJ2-1; tentatively, D is TRBD2 (6 bases). The CDR3 extends over 16 amino acids. V was pared by 5 bases and J by 6 bases, with 20 bases between. Germline assignment: CDR1 SGHTA and CDR2 FQGNSA. The CDR3 coding sequence is TGTGCCAGCAGCCAGCACGCCGGGAGAGAGGTCAATGAGCAGTTCTTC. It encodes CASSQHAGREVNEQFF.

The rearrangement links TRBV7-2 to TRBJ2-3; TRBD2 agrees at 9 bases. The CDR3 consists of 17 residues. Germline CDR1 SGHTA, CDR2 FQGNSA. Unmatched junction bases numbered 9, after V lost 0 bases and J lost 5 bases. This CDR3 is CASSLARPSGARDTQYF. CDR3 sequence (DNA): TGTGCCAGCAGCTTAGCGCGGCCTAGCGGGGCCAGAGATACGCAGTATTTT.

This clonotype was counted between two and nine times. This chain uses TRBV29-1 with TRBJ1-1; no reliable D call. From germline, CDR1 is SQVTM and CDR2 ANQGSEA. The germline V and J ends were trimmed by 2 bases and 6 bases, with 7 bases remaining between them. The CDR3 totals 11 residues. The CDR3 DNA sequence: TGCAGCGTTGAACCGGGAGCTGAAGCTTTCTTT. Translated, it gives CSVEPGAEAFF.

This rearrangement joins TRBV4-3 to TRBJ2-1; the D call may be TRBD1 or TRBD2 (5 bases each). Germline CDR1 and CDR2: LGHNA and YSLEER. The CDR3 totals 15 residues. V lost 1 base and J lost 10, with 17 bases in between. The CDR3 loop is CASSQGGVGDGEQFF. CDR3 in DNA: TGCGCCAGCAGCCAAGGGGGAGTAGGGGATGGCGAGCAGTTCTTC.

This sequence joins TRBV4-1 and TRBJ2-2; 7 bases agree with TRBD1. From germline, CDR1 is MGHRA and CDR2 YSYEKL. Germline trimming cut 6 bases from V and 6 bases from J; bases unmatched to any gene: 16. The CDR3 extends over 17 amino acids. The CDR3 protein is CASRQTRGRGYAGELFF. The CDR3 coding sequence is TGCGCCAGCAGGCAGACCCGGGGCAGGGGGTATGCCGGGGAGCTGTTTTTT.

This clonotype has a handful of counts. The chain combines TRBV7-8 with TRBJ2-3, with D tentatively TRBD2 (6 bases). The CDR3 loop spans 16 amino acids. The V gene's germline CDR1 is SGHVS and CDR2 FQNEAQ. Trimming cost V 7 bases and J 3 bases, with 20 bases left between them. CDR3 residues: CASKVPGVMVTDTQYF. CDR3 coding DNA: TGTGCCAGCAAGGTTCCGGGGGTGATGGTGACAGATACGCAGTATTTT.

The V gene is TRBV7-2, the J gene TRBJ1-4; D gene unclear. CDR1 is SGHTA, CDR2 FQGNSA, per germline. V lost 2 bases to trimming and J lost 0 bases, with 10 bases between them. CDR3 length: 16 residues. For the CDR3, the DNA is TGTGCCAGCAGCTTATCCCCAGGTGCAACTAATGAAAAACTGTTTTTT. This gives the protein CASSLSPGATNEKLFF.

This clonotype was seen many times. The chain carries TRBV5-1 and TRBJ1-4; D remains unclear. Trimming removed 0 bases from V and 12 bases from J, with 18 bases in between. The CDR3 extends over 15 amino acids. From germline, CDR1 is SGHRS and CDR2 YFSETQ. CDR3 residues: CASSLVGPPLAELFF. The CDR3 DNA follows: TGCGCCAGCAGCTTGGTCGGCCCGCCGTTAGCGGAACTGTTTTTT.

This clonotype was counted between two and nine times. The V gene is TRBV7-6, the J gene TRBJ1-1; 8 bases are shared with TRBD1. The trim removed 5 bases at V and 11 bases at J, leaving 7 bases unmatched. CDR3 length: 12 amino acids. Germline CDR1 is SGHVS and CDR2 is FNYEAQ. CDR3 coding DNA: TGTGCCAGCAGCGAGACAGGGGAATTTGCTTTCTTT. As protein: CASSETGEFAFF.

The chain recombines TRBV5-1 with TRBJ1-2; the match to TRBD1 covers 8 bases. Per germline, CDR1 SGHRS and CDR2 YFSETQ. After removal of 3 bases from V and 7 bases from J, the junction contained 11 bases not matched to a gene. The CDR3 is made up of 15 amino acids. The chain's CDR3 is CASSSTSRTGIGYTF. The CDR3 nucleotides are TGCGCCAGCAGCTCGACATCCCGGACAGGGATTGGCTACACCTTC.

The rearrangement uses TRBV7-9 and TRBJ1-4, with D unclear. The V end was cut by 5 bases, the J end by 8 bases, with 9 bases between. Germline V gene lookup returns CDR1 SEHNR and CDR2 FQNEAQ (reference sequence). The CDR3 has 12 residues. CDR3 nucleotide sequence: TGTGCCAGCAGCCCCTGGAGGGAAAAACTGTTTTTT. It is translated as CASSPWREKLFF.